These 11 T cell receptor beta chains were all obtained from the same sample, sequenced in a study of T cell responses to AZD1222 COVID-19 vaccine. Produced via immunoSEQ multiplex PCR; TCRdb's table is partial and in-frame only. The table lists under 80,000 clones, 79% of them singletons. Sequences were derived from peripheral blood, sampled on day 0 of MenACWY control vaccination. The source is an adult in good health.

V usage is TRBV5-1 and J usage is TRBJ2-3; 11 bases agree with TRBD2. From germline, CDR1 is SGHRS and CDR2 YFSETQ. V shed 4 bases and J 5 bases; nucleotides not matched to a gene: 12. The CDR3 covers 17 residues. CDR3: CASSLLKTSGEGDTQYF. The CDR3 DNA sequence: TGCGCCAGCAGCCTACTAAAGACTAGCGGGGAAGGAGATACGCAGTATTTT. Together with reference TRBV5-1 and TRBJ2-3, the CDR3 gives the full variable domain: KAGVTQTPRYLIKTRGQQVTLSCSPISGHRSVSWYQQTPGQGLQFLFEYFSETQRNKGNFPGRFSGRQFSNSRSEMNVSTLELGDSALYLCASSLLKTSGEGDTQYFGPGTRLTVL.

The chain uses TRBV5-4 and TRBJ2-2; 10 nucleotides agree with TRBD2. Unmatched junction bases numbered 2, after V lost 2 bases and J lost 1 base. There are 16 residues in the CDR3. CDR1 and CDR2 from the germline V gene are SGHNT and YYREEE (reference sequence). The CDR3 coding sequence is TGTGCCAGCAGCTTTGGACTAGCGGTGAACACCGGGGAGCTGTTTTTT. This translates into CASSFGLAVNTGELFF.

V and J are TRBV28 and TRBJ1-1, with 11 bases that match TRBD1. V was pared by 4 bases and J by 2 bases, with 15 bases of the junction left unmatched. The CDR3 sequence is 19 residues long. CDR1 is MDHEN, CDR2 SYDVKM, per germline. In nucleotides, the CDR3 is TGTGCCAGCAGTTCGTACGTACCGGGACAGGGGGTCTTTAACACTGAAGCTTTCTTT. The encoded protein is CASSSYVPGQGVFNTEAFF. The full variable domain, its missing parts supplied by reference TRBV28 and TRBJ1-1, is DVKVTQSSRYLVKRTGEKVFLECVQDMDHENMFWYRQDPGLGLRLIYFSYDVKMKEKGDIPEGYSVSREKKERFSLILESASTNQTSMYLCASSSYVPGQGVFNTEAFFGQGTRLTVV.

The chain employs TRBV5-4 and TRBJ2-3; unclear D gene. The CDR3 has 15 residues. The V gene lost 4 bases and the J gene lost 1 base, with 13 bases spanning the gap. From germline, CDR1 is SGHNT and CDR2 YYREEE (reference sequence). CDR3: CASSPPNGRTDTQYF. In DNA, the CDR3 is TGTGCCAGCAGCCCGCCCAACGGCCGCACAGATACGCAGTATTTT.

J is TRBJ2-5 and V is TRBV5-6; possibly TRBD2 for D (5 bases). Germline CDR1 and CDR2: SGHDT and YYEEEE. V lost 0 bases and J 5 bases, leaving 8 bases between the germline ends. The CDR3 has 13 residues. The CDR3 nucleotides read TGTGCCAGCAGCTTGGAGAGGAGGGAGACCCAGTACTTC. Amino acids: CASSLERRETQYF.

The CDR3 DNA reads TGCGCCAGCAGCCCAGTTAAGGGACTTAGTGGCTACACCTTC. This gives the protein CASSPVKGLSGYTF. The chain is built from TRBV4-1 and TRBJ1-2, with a possible D match to TRBD1 (5 bases). The CDR3 contains 14 residues. Looked up from germline, CDR1 is MGHRA and CDR2 is YSYEKL. The V end was cut by 4 bases, the J end by 7 bases, with 16 bases between.

The J gene is TRBJ2-7, the V gene TRBV6-5; TRBD1 matches at 9 bases. The germline V gene encodes CDR1 MNHEY and CDR2 SVGAGI. The V segment lost 6 bases and the J segment 2 bases; nucleotides outside the gene matches: 5. This CDR3 has 14 amino acids. CDR3 sequence (DNA): TGTGCCAGCAGCGCCGGGACAGGGACCTACGAGCAGTACTTC. Translating gives CASSAGTGTYEQYF.

In its sample, this clone was seen once. This chain links TRBV6-4 with TRBJ2-1, with 8 bases matching TRBD2. The CDR3 runs 15 residues. V lost 2 bases and J lost 9; bases outside the gene matches: 9. CDR1 is MRHNA, CDR2 SNTAGT, per germline. The CDR3 bases are TGTGCCAGCAGTGACCAAAGTAGCGGGGTACGTGAGCAGTTCTTC. Translating it yields CASSDQSSGVREQFF.

The chain couples TRBV11-3 to TRBJ1-4; 7 nucleotides line up with TRBD1. Looked up from germline, CDR1 is SGHNT and CDR2 is YENEEA. The CDR3 runs to 15 residues. Germline trimming cut 2 bases from V and 8 bases from J; bases unmatched to any gene: 8. The CDR3 DNA reads as TGTGCCAGCAGCTTATGCTTTAGGGGGCGGGAAAAACTGTTTTTT. This translates into CASSLCFRGREKLFF.

V is TRBV15 and J is TRBJ1-2, with D possibly being TRBD1 (6 bases). V shed 1 base and J shed 6 bases, with 12 bases lying between them. The germline CDR1 and CDR2 sequences are LNHNV and YYDKDF (reference sequence). CDR3 length: 14 amino acids. The CDR3 bases are TGTGCCACCAGCAGAGGGGACAATCGAGATGGCTACACCTTC. Encoded protein: CATSRGDNRDGYTF.

The chain couples TRBV5-1 to TRBJ2-3, with D possibly matching TRBD1 (5 bases). This CDR3 has 15 amino acids. The germline V and J ends were trimmed by 2 bases and 0 bases, with 10 bases remaining between them. Germline V gene lookup returns CDR1 SGHRS and CDR2 YFSETQ. CDR3: CASSFRDSSTDTQYF. Here the CDR3 DNA reads TGCGCCAGCAGCTTCAGGGATTCTAGCACAGATACGCAGTATTTT.